This TCR beta chain came from a study of tumor and adjacent non-tumor tissue in lung cancer. RNA was extracted from bulk tissue without any cell sorting. Trimming removed 3 bases from V and 4 bases from J, with 4 bases in between. Germline CDR1 DFQATT, CDR2 SNEGSKA (reference sequence). The CDR3 totals 11 residues. Three rounds of nested PCR, following a modified ARM-PCR protocol, produced the TCRbeta library. TCRdb reprocessed the multiplex PCR reads via MiXCR and lists one record per CDR3 protein. Here the sample spans 75,000 to 95,000 distinct CDR3 sequences, about 70% being singletons. This clonotype was sampled from a man aged 55 to 69 with non-small cell lung cancer. Sequencing input: lung tumor tissue. The genes are TRBV20-1 and TRBJ2-1; D not resolved. Here the CDR3 reads CSASGYNEQFF. The CDR3 DNA reads TGCAGTGCTAGCGGTTACAATGAGCAGTTCTTC.